Listed below are T cell receptor beta chains from one sample, sequenced in a study of blood T cell repertoires in COVID-19. Assay: immunoSEQ multiplex PCR; the TCRdb copy retains only in-frame clones and omits some. The sample holds 200,000 to 300,000 clones, 65% to 90% seen once. The specimen sequenced was peripheral blood. These TCRs come from a man in his forties who had recovered from COVID-19. CDR3s include the opening cysteine and the closing phenylalanine or tryptophan. The order of the fields is J gene, clone size, V gene, D gene, CDR3 DNA, CDR3 protein. A D gene is named only where the DNA matches it firmly. Clone size, where shown, is once, few, many, or a class for clones that have expanded.

J gene: TRBJ2-2; clone size: few; V gene: TRBV5-1; D gene: -; CDR3 DNA: TGCGCCAGCAGCCCAAACCTTCCAGGGTACACCGGGGAGCTGTTTTTT; CDR3 protein: CASSPNLPGYTGELFF
J gene: TRBJ2-7; clone size: few; V gene: TRBV7-8; D gene: -; CDR3 DNA: TGTGCCAGCAGCTTAGTTGCAAGAGCCTACGAGCAGTACTTC; CDR3 protein: CASSLVARAYEQYF
J gene: TRBJ2-1; clone size: -; V gene: TRBV15; D gene: -; CDR3 DNA: TGTGCCACCAGCAGGAAAGCACAGTTCACCGAGCAGTTCTTC; CDR3 protein: CATSRKAQFTEQFF
J gene: TRBJ2-2; clone size: -; V gene: TRBV24-1; D gene: TRBD2; CDR3 DNA: TGTGCCACCAGTGATTCCGGGACTAGCGCCACCGGGGAGCTGTTTTTT; CDR3 protein: CATSDSGTSATGELFF
J gene: TRBJ2-1; clone size: few; V gene: TRBV10-3; D gene: -; CDR3 DNA: TGTGCCATCAGTGAGTCGAAAGGAGACGTCGGTGAGCAGTTCTTC; CDR3 protein: CAISESKGDVGEQFF
J gene: TRBJ2-3; clone size: -; V gene: TRBV15; D gene: TRBD2; CDR3 DNA: TGTGCCACCAGCCGGGGGGGGGAAATTGATACGCAGTATTTT; CDR3 protein: CATSRGGEIDTQYF
J gene: TRBJ2-5; clone size: once; V gene: TRBV19; D gene: TRBD1; CDR3 DNA: TGTGCCAGTAGTAGTAACAGGGGTGGTGGGCAAGAGACCCAGTACTTC; CDR3 protein: CASSSNRGGGQETQYF
J gene: TRBJ2-1; clone size: -; V gene: TRBV5-1; D gene: -; CDR3 DNA: TGCGCCAGCAGCTTGAGGACTCCCTCCTACAATGAGCAGTTCTTC; CDR3 protein: CASSLRTPSYNEQFF
J gene: TRBJ2-1; clone size: -; V gene: TRBV13; D gene: -; CDR3 DNA: TGTGCCAGCAGCTTACGGTACAATGAGCAGTTCTTC; CDR3 protein: CASSLRYNEQFF
J gene: TRBJ2-7; clone size: -; V gene: TRBV7-9; D gene: -; CDR3 DNA: TGTGCCAGCAGCCCCCAGGAGGGGCCCTACGAGCAGTACTTC; CDR3 protein: CASSPQEGPYEQYF
J gene: TRBJ2-7; clone size: once; V gene: TRBV7-9; D gene: -; CDR3 DNA: TGTGCCAGCAGCTTAGTCACAGTATCCTACGAGCAGTACTTC; CDR3 protein: CASSLVTVSYEQYF
J gene: TRBJ2-7; clone size: -; V gene: TRBV11-2; D gene: -; CDR3 DNA: TGTGCCAGCAGCTCGGGCCAGGGGAGCCGCTACGAGCAGTACTTC; CDR3 protein: CASSSGQGSRYEQYF
J gene: TRBJ1-2; clone size: -; V gene: TRBV5-6; D gene: -; CDR3 DNA: TGTGCCAGCAGCTCGGGTCAGTCCTTAAGGAGCTACACCTTC; CDR3 protein: CASSSGQSLRSYTF
J gene: TRBJ2-3; clone size: -; V gene: TRBV18; D gene: TRBD2; CDR3 DNA: TGTGCCAGCTCATCGACTAGCGGGAGAGAAGATACGCAGTATTTT; CDR3 protein: CASSSTSGREDTQYF
J gene: TRBJ1-2; clone size: -; V gene: TRBV3-1/TRBV3-2; D gene: TRBD1; CDR3 DNA: TGTGCCAGCAGCCAAGATCTGGGACAGGGTACCTATGGCTACACCTTC; CDR3 protein: CASSQDLGQGTYGYTF
J gene: TRBJ1-6; clone size: -; V gene: TRBV11-2; D gene: -; CDR3 DNA: TGTGCCAGCAGCTTAGGTCCCAGGTTAAGCTCCTATAATTCACCCCTCCACTTT; CDR3 protein: CASSLGPRLSSYNSPLHF
J gene: TRBJ2-2; clone size: -; V gene: TRBV9; D gene: -; CDR3 DNA: TGTGCCAGCAGCGTCCAAACTAACACCGGGGAGCTGTTTTTT; CDR3 protein: CASSVQTNTGELFF
J gene: TRBJ2-6; clone size: once; V gene: TRBV19; D gene: TRBD1; CDR3 DNA: TGTGCCAGTCGGGACAGGGAAGCAGGGGCCAACGTCCTGACTTTC; CDR3 protein: CASRDREAGANVLTF
J gene: TRBJ2-7; clone size: -; V gene: TRBV27; D gene: TRBD2; CDR3 DNA: TGTGCCAGCAGTTTAACTGCGGGGGACCACTCCTACGAGCAGTACTTC; CDR3 protein: CASSLTAGDHSYEQYF
J gene: TRBJ2-1; clone size: -; V gene: TRBV9; D gene: -; CDR3 DNA: TGTGCCAGCAGCGTAGCGATTAGAGACAATGAGCAGTTCTTC; CDR3 protein: CASSVAIRDNEQFF
J gene: TRBJ2-7; clone size: few; V gene: TRBV18; D gene: -; CDR3 DNA: TGTGCCAGCTCACCTGCGAGTATTGTAGACACCGAGCAGTACTTC; CDR3 protein: CASSPASIVDTEQYF
J gene: TRBJ2-1; clone size: -; V gene: TRBV27; D gene: -; CDR3 DNA: TGTGCCAGCAGTTTTGGTACAGGGACGGACAATGAGCAGTTCTTC; CDR3 protein: CASSFGTGTDNEQFF
J gene: TRBJ2-7; clone size: -; V gene: TRBV7-9; D gene: -; CDR3 DNA: TGTGCCAGCAGTCCCGGGACATCCTACGAGCAGTACTTC; CDR3 protein: CASSPGTSYEQYF
J gene: TRBJ1-2; clone size: -; V gene: TRBV20-1; D gene: -; CDR3 DNA: TGCAGTGTCGGGGGTCGTCGAGGCTACACCTTC; CDR3 protein: CSVGGRRGYTF
J gene: TRBJ1-4; clone size: -; V gene: TRBV19; D gene: -; CDR3 DNA: TGTGCCAGTAGTATCACGGGGGGGGTCGGTGAAAAACTGTTTTTT; CDR3 protein: CASSITGGVGEKLFF
J gene: TRBJ2-7; clone size: -; V gene: TRBV7-8; D gene: TRBD2; CDR3 DNA: TGTGCCAGCAGCCTAGCGGATAGCTTCGAGCAGTACTTC; CDR3 protein: CASSLADSFEQYF
J gene: TRBJ2-1; clone size: once; V gene: TRBV11-3; D gene: TRBD1; CDR3 DNA: TGTGCCAGCAGCCTCCGGGACAGGGGTTACAATGAGCAGTTCTTC; CDR3 protein: CASSLRDRGYNEQFF